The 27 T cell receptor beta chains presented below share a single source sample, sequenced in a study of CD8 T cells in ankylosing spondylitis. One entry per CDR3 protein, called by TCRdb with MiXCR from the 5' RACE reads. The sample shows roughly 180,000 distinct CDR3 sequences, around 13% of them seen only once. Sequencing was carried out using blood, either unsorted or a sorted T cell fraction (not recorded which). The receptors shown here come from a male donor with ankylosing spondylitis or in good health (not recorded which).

The CDR3 here is CASSSEGGELFF. CDR3 coding DNA: TGCGCCAGCAGCAGCGAAGGCGGGGAGCTGTTTTTT. The chain uses TRBV4-1 and TRBJ2-2; D remains unclear. This CDR3 has 12 amino acids. CDR1 MGHRA and CDR2 YSYEKL come from the germline V gene. The V and J ends lost 5 bases and 7 bases respectively, with 8 bases between them.

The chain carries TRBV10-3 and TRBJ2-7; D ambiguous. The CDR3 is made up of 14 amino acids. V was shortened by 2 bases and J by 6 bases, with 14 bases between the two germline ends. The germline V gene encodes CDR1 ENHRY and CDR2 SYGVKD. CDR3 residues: CAISEGGYPTEQYF. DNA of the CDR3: TGTGCCATCAGTGAGGGTGGGTACCCTACCGAGCAGTACTTC.

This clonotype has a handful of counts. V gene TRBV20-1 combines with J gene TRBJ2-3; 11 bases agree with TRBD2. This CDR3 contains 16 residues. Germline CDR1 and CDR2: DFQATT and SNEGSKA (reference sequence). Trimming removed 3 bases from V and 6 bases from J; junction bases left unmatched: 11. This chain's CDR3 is CSASPPGLAVLDTQYF. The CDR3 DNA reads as TGCAGTGCTAGCCCCCCGGGACTAGCGGTATTGGATACGCAGTATTTT.

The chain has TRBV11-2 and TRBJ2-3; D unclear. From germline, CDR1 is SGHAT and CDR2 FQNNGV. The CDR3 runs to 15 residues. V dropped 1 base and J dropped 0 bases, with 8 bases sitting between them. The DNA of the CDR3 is TGTGCCAGCAGCTTAGGCACAACAAGCACAGATACGCAGTATTTT. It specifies CASSLGTTSTDTQYF.

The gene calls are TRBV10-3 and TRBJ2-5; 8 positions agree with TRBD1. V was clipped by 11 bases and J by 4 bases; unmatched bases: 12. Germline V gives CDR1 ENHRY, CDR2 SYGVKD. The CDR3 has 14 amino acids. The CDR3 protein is CACKAPGQGETQYF. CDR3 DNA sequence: TGTGCCTGTAAGGCTCCCGGACAGGGAGAGACCCAGTACTTC.

Here the CDR3 reads CAISEKTAADTQYF. The CDR3 coding sequence is TGTGCCATCAGTGAGAAGACAGCCGCAGATACGCAGTATTTT. The rearrangement uses TRBV10-3 and TRBJ2-3; possibly TRBD1 for D (5 bases). V was trimmed by 2 bases and J by 4 bases, leaving 10 bases between them. This CDR3 spans 14 amino acids. Per the germline V gene, CDR1 is ENHRY and CDR2 is SYGVKD.

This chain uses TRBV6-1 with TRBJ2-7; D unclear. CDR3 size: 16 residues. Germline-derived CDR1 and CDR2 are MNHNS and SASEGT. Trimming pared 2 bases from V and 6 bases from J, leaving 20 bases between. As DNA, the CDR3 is TGTGCCAGCAGTGAACTCGGGTCTGATTACCCCCTCGAGCAGTACTTC. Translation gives CASSELGSDYPLEQYF.

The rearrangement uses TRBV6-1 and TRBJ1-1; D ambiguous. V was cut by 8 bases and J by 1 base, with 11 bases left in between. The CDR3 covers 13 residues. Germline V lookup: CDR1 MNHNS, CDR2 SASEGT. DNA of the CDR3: TGTGCCAGCGGGGAGGCAGAGAACACTGAAGCTTTCTTT. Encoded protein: CASGEAENTEAFF.

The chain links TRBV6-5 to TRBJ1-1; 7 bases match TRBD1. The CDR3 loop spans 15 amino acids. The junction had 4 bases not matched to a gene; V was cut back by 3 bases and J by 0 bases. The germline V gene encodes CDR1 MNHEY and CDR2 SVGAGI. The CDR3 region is CASSYNRGMNTEAFF. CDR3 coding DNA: TGTGCCAGCAGTTATAACAGGGGCATGAACACTGAAGCTTTCTTT.

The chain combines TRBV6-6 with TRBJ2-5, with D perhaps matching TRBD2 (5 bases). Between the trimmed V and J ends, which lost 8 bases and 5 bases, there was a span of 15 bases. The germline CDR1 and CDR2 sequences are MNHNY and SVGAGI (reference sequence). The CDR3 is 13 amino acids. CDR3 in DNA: TGTGCCAGCTTGAAAGGGAGTACGGAGACCCAGTACTTC. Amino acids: CASLKGSTETQYF.

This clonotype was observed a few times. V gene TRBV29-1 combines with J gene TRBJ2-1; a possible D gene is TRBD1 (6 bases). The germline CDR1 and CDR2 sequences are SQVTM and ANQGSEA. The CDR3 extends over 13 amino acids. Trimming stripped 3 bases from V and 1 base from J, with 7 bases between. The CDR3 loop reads CSVDRGSYNEQFF. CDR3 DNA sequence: TGCAGCGTTGACAGGGGTTCCTACAATGAGCAGTTCTTC.

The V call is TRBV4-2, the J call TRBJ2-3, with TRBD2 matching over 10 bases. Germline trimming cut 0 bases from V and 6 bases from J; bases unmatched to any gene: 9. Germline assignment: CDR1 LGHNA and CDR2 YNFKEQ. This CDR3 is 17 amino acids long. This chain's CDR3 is CASSQEQGGSGRDTQYF. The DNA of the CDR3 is TGTGCCAGCAGCCAAGAACAGGGAGGTAGCGGGAGGGATACGCAGTATTTT.

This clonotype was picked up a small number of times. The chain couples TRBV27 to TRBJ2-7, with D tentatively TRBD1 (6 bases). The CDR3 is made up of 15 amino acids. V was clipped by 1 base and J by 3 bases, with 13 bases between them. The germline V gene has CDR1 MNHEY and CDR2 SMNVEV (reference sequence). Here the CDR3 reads CASSLYSGDGYEQYF. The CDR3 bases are TGTGCCAGCAGTTTATATTCAGGGGACGGCTACGAGCAGTACTTC.

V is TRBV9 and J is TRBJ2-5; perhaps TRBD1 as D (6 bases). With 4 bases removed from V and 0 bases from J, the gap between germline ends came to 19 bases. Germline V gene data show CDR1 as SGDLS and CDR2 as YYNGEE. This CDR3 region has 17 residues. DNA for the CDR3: TGTGCCAGCAGCACCTCTGGGGCGCCAGGGGACCAAGAGACCCAGTACTTC. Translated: CASSTSGAPGDQETQYF.

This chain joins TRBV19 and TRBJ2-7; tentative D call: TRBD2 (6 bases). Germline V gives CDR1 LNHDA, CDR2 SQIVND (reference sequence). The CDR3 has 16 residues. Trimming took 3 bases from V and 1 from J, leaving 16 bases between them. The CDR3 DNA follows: TGTGCCAGTAGTATGAGTCCCCAGCGGGTATCCTACGAGCAGTACTTC. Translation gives CASSMSPQRVSYEQYF.

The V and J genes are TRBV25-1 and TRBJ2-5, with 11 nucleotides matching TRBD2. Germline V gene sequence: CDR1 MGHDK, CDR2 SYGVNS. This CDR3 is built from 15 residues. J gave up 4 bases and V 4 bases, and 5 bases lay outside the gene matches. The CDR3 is CASSAIGLAGETQYF. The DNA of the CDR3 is TGTGCCAGCAGTGCAATAGGACTAGCGGGAGAGACCCAGTACTTC.

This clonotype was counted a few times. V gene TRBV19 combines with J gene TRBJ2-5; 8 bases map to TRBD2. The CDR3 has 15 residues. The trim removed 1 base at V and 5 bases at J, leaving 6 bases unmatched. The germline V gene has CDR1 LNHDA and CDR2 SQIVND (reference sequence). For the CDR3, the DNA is TGTGCCAGTAGTATAGCGGGGGGGCCTCGGGAGACCCAGTACTTC. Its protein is CASSIAGGPRETQYF. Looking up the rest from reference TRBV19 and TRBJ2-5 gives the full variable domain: DGGITQSPKYLFRKEGQNVTLSCEQNLNHDAMYWYRQDPGQGLRLIYYSQIVNDFQKGDIAEGYSVSREKKESFPLTVTSAQKNPTAFYLCASSIAGGPRETQYFGPGTRLLVL.

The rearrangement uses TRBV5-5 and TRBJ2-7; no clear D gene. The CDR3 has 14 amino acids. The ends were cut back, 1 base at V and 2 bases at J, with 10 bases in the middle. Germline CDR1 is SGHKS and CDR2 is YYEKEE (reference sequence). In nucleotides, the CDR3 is TGTGCCAGCAGCTTGTTCGGGCAGGCCTACGAGCAGTACTTC. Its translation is CASSLFGQAYEQYF.

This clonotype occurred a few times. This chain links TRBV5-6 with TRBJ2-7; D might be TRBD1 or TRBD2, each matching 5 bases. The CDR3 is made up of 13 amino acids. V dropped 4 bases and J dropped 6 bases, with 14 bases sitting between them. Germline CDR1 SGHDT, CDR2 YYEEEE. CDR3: CASSVVGTSEQYF. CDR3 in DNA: TGTGCCAGCAGCGTCGTAGGGACCAGCGAGCAGTACTTC.

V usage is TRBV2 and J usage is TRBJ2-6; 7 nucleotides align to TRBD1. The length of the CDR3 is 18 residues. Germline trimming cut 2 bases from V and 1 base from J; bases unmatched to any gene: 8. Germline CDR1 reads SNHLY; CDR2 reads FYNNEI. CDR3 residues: CASSEIGQGESGANVLTF. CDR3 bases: TGTGCCAGCAGTGAAATCGGCCAGGGGGAGTCTGGGGCCAACGTCCTGACTTTC.

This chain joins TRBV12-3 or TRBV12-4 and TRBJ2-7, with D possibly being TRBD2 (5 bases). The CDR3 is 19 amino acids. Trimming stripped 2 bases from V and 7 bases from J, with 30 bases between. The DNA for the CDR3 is TGTGCCAGCAGTTTACCCTGTCTAGCAGAGAGCCTACAGTACGGAGAGCAGTACTTC. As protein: CASSLPCLAESLQYGEQYF.

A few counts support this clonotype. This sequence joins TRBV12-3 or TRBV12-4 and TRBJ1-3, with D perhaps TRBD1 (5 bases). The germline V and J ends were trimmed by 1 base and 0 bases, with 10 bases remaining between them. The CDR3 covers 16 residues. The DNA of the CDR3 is TGTGCCAGCAGTTTAGGAGGGGCCCCCTCTGGAAACACCATATATTTT. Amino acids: CASSLGGAPSGNTIYF.

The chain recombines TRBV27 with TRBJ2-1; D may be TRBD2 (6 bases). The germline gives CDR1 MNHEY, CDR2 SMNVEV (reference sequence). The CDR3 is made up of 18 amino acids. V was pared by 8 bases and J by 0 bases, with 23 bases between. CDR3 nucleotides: TGTGCCAGCTTCCTTTACCCCTATAGCGGCAGCTCCTACAATGAGCAGTTCTTC. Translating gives CASFLYPYSGSSYNEQFF.

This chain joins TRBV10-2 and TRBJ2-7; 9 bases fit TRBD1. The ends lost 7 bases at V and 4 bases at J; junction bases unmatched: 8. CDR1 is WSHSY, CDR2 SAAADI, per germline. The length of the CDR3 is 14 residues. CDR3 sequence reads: CASTPGTGTYEQYF. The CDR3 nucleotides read TGCGCCAGCACCCCCGGGACAGGGACTTACGAGCAGTACTTC.

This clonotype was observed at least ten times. As DNA, the CDR3 is TGTGCCAGCAGTCCTACTAGCGGGGTAATAGATACGCAGTATTTT. As protein: CASSPTSGVIDTQYF. The chain couples TRBV27 to TRBJ2-3; 10 bases match TRBD2. Germline lookup yields CDR1 MNHEY and CDR2 SMNVEV (reference sequence). The CDR3 contains 15 residues. Losses at the gene ends were 5 bases for V and 5 bases for J; bases not matched to a gene: 7.

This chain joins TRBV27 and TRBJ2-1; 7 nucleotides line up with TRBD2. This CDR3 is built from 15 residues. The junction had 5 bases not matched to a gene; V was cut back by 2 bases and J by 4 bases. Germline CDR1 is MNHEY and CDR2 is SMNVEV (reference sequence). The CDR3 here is CASSLMGSGYNEQFF. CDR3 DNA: TGTGCCAGCAGTTTAATGGGTAGCGGGTACAATGAGCAGTTCTTC.

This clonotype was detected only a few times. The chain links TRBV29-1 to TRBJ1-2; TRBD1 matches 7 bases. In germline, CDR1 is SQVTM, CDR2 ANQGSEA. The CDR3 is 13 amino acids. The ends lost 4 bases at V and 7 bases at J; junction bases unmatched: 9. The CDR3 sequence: CSVGDREIGGYTF. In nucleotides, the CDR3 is TGCAGCGTTGGAGACAGGGAGATCGGTGGCTACACCTTC.